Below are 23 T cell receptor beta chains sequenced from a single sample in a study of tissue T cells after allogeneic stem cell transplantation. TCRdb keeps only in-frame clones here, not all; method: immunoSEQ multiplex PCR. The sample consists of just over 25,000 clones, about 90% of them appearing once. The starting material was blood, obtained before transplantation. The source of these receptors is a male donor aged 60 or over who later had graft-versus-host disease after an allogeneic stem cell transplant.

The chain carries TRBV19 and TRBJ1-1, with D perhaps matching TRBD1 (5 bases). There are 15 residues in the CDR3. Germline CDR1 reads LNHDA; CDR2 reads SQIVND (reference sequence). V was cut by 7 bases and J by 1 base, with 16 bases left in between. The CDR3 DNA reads TGTGCCAGTAAGAGGGTCGGGGCGGAGAACACTGAAGCTTTCTTT. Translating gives CASKRVGAENTEAFF.

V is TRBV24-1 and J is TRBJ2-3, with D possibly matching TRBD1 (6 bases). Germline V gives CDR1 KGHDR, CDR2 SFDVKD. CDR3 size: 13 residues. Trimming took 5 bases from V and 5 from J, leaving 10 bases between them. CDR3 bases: TGTGCCACCAGTGGGGGCAGGGGAGATACGCAGTATTTT. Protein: CATSGGRGDTQYF.

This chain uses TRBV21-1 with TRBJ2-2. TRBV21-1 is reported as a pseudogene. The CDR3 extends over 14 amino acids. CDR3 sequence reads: CASSKGGNTGELFF. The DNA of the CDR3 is TGTGCCAGCAGCAAAGGGGGGAACACCGGGGAGCTGTTTTTT.

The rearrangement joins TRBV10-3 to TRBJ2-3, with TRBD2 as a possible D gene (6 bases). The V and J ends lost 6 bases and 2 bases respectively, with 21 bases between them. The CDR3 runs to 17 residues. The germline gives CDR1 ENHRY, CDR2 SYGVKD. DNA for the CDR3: TGTGCCATCAGACCGGGAAAAGGTGGCGGGGACACAGATACGCAGTATTTT. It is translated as CAIRPGKGGGDTDTQYF.

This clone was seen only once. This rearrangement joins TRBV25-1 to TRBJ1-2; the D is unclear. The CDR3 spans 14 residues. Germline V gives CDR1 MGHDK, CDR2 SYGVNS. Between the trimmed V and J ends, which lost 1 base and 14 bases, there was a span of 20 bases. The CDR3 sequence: CASSELNSRRHYTF. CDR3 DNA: TGTGCCAGCAGTGAATTAAATAGTAGGAGACACTATACCTTC.

CDR3 in amino acids: CASLPASGQPGQSRVYGYTF. The CDR3 nucleotides read TGCGCCAGCTTGCCTGCCTCTGGGCAGCCCGGGCAGTCTCGTGTTTATGGCTACACCTTC. The V gene is TRBV10-2, the J gene TRBJ1-2; D ambiguous. The V gene's germline CDR1 is WSHSY and CDR2 SAAADI. V lost 8 bases, J lost 5 bases, and 36 bases lay in between. This CDR3 region has 20 residues.

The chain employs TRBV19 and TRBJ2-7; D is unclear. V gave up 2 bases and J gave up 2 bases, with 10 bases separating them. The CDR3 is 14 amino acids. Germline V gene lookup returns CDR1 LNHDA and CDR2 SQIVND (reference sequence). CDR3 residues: CASSIQAYPYEQYF. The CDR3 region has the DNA TGTGCCAGTAGTATACAGGCCTACCCCTACGAGCAGTACTTC.

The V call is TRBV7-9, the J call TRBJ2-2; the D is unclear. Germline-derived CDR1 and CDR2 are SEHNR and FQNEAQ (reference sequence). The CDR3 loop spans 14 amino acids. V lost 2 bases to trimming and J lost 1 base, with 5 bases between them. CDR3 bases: TGTGCCAGCAGCTTAACCCGGAACACCGGGGAGCTGTTTTTT. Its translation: CASSLTRNTGELFF.

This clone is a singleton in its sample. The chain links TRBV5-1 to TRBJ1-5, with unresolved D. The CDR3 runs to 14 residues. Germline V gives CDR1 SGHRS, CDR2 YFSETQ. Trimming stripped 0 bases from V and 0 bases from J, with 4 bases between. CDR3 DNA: TGCGCCAGCAGCTTGGGGGTTAGCAATCAGCCCCAGCATTTT. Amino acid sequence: CASSLGVSNQPQHF.

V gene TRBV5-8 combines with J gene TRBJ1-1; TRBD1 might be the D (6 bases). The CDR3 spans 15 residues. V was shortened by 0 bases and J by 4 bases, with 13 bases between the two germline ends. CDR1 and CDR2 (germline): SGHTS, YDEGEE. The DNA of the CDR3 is TGTGCCAGCAGCTTGGGACTAACAGGGCCCACTGAAGCTTTCTTT. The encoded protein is CASSLGLTGPTEAFF.

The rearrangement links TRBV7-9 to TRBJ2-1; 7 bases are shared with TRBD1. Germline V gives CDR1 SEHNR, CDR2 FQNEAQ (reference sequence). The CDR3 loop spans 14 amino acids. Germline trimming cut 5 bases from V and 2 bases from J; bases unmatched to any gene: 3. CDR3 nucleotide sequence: TGTGCCAGCAGCCCGGGACAGACCTACAATGAGCAGTTCTTC. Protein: CASSPGQTYNEQFF.

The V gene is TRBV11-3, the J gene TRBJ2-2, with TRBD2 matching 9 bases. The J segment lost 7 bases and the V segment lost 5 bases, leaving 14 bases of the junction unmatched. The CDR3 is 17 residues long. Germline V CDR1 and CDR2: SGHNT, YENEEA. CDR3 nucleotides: TGTGCCAGCAGCCTGATTTATAGCGGGAGACCGAACGGGGAGCTGTTTTTT. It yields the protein CASSLIYSGRPNGELFF.

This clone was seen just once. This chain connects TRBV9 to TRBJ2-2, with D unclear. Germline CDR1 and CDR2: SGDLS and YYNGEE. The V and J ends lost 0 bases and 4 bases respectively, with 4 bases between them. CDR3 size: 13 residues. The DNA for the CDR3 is TGTGCCAGCAGCGTAGGAGTCACCGGGGAGCTGTTTTTT. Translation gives CASSVGVTGELFF.

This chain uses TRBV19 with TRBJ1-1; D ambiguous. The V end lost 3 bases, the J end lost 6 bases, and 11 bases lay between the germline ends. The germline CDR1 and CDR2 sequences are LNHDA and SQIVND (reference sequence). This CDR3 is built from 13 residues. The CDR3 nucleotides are TGTGCCAGTAGTATTAGTAGGGCATCTGAAGCTTTCTTT. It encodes CASSISRASEAFF.

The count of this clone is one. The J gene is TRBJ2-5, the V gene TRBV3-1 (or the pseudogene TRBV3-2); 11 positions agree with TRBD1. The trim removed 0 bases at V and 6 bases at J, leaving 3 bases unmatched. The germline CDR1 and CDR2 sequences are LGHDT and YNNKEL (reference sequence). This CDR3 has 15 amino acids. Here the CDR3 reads CASSQEGDRGKTQYF. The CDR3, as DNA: TGTGCCAGCAGCCAAGAAGGGGACAGGGGGAAGACCCAGTACTTC.

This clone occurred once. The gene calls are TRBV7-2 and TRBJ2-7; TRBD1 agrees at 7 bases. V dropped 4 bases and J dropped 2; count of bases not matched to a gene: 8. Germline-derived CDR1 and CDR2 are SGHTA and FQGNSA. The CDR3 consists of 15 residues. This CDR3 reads CASSWHRTGAYEQYF. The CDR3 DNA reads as TGTGCCAGCAGCTGGCACCGTACAGGGGCCTACGAGCAGTACTTC.

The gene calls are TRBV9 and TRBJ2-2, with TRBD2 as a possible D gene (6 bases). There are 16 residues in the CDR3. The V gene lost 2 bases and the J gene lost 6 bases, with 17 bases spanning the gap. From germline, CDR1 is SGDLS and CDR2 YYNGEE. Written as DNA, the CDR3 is TGTGCCAGCAGCGTGTCGGGGGTGGGTGTCTCCGGGGAGCTGTTTTTT. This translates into CASSVSGVGVSGELFF.

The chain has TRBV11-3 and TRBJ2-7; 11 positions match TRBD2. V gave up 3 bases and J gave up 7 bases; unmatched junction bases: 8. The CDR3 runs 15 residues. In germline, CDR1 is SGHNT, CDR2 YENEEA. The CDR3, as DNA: TGTGCCAGCAGCTTCCAGGGGACTAGCGGCGGTGAGCAGTACTTC. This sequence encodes CASSFQGTSGGEQYF.

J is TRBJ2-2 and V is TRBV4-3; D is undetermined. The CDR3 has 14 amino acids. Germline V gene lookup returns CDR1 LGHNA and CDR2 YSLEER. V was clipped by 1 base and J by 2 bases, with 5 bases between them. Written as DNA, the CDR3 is TGCGCCAGCAGCCAAGGGATTAACACCGGGGAGCTGTTTTTT. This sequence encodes CASSQGINTGELFF.

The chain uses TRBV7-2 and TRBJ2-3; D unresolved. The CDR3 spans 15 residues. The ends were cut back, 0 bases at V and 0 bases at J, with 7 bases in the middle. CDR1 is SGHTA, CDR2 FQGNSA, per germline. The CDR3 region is CASSLAGWSTDTQYF. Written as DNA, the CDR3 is TGTGCCAGCAGCTTAGCTGGGTGGAGCACAGATACGCAGTATTTT.

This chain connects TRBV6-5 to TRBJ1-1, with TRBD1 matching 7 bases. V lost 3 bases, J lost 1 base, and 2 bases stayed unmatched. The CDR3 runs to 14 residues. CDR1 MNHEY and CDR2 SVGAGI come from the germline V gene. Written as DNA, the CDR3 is TGTGCCAGCAGTTATGACAGGGCGAACACTGAAGCTTTCTTT. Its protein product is CASSYDRANTEAFF.

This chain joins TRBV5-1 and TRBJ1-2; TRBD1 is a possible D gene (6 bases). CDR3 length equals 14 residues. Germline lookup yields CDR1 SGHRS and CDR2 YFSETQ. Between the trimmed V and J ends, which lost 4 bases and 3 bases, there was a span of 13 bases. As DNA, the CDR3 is TGCGCCAGCAGCGCACAGGGAAAGGACTATGGCTACACCTTC. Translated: CASSAQGKDYGYTF.

The CDR3 DNA sequence: TGCGCCAGCAGCGTCTCCGGGACATTCTACGAGCAGTACTTC. Translation gives CASSVSGTFYEQYF. The chain joins TRBV5-1 to TRBJ2-7; TRBD1 might be the D (6 bases). CDR3 size: 14 residues. V lost 4 bases and J 3 bases, leaving 14 bases between the germline ends. CDR1 and CDR2 (germline): SGHRS, YFSETQ.